The T cell receptor beta chain under discussion was sequenced for a study of CD8+ T cells in alopecia areata. For the study at large: The drug, tofacitinib, lasted 6 to 18 months, followed by 6 months off drug.

Turning to this clone: The antigen is unknown.

There are 14 residues in the CDR3. From germline, CDR1 is SGHRS and CDR2 YFSETQ. J gave up 5 bases and V 0 bases, and 4 bases lay outside the gene matches. Stated treatment: oral pan-JAK inhibitor, 5-10 mg twice daily. In each case, RNA was isolated and then reverse transcribed into cDNA as the sequencing template. TCRdb's copy holds only in-frame clones and misses some; the assay was immunoSEQ multiplex PCR. The sample lists under 350,000 clones, more than 45% occurring once. Overall study findings and caveats: TCR sharing across patients was less clear than in mice, possibly HLA-related. While patients received tofacitinib, many expanded lesional clones remained present in scalp and blood.

V usage is TRBV5-1 and J usage is TRBJ2-7; 8 bases are a match to TRBD1. The TCR comes from a human donor with alopecia areata. Specimen: CD4+ T cells sorted from blood, collected at week 24, from a patient treated with tofacitinib. The CDR3 loop is CASSLEGQGDEQYF. The CDR3 region has the DNA TGCGCCAGCAGCTTGGAAGGACAGGGTGACGAGCAGTACTTC.